This entry features one T cell receptor (beta chain) sequence. Being one base from a much bigger clone, this may be a read error. The CDR3 loop spans 14 amino acids. The sample originates from a study of molecular identifiers for immune sequencing clone quantification. Previously described methods and listed TCR primers produced bulk TCR libraries. From the PCR reads, TCRdb called clonotypes with MiXCR, one entry per CDR3 protein. Of under 650,000 distinct CDR3 sequences in the sample, nearly 20% are singletons; the top ten hold approximately 0.9%. CD8+CD4-CCR7+CD45RA+ sorting gave the naive CD8 T cells.

This TCR was sampled from a human donor in good health. Some libraries in this study had Jurkat cell RNA spiked in. Input material: naive CD8+ T cells from blood, with Jurkat cell RNA spiked in. The sample's subset: FACS-sorted CD8+CD4-CCR7+CD45RA+ naive T cells. V usage is TRBV12-3 or TRBV12-4 and J usage is TRBJ2-7; tentative D call: TRBD1 (5 bases). CDR3 residues: CASSQGLSVHEQHF. The CDR3 DNA reads as TGTGCCAGCAGCCAGGGTTTATCGGTCCACGAGCAGCACTTC.